This T cell receptor (beta chain) was sequenced for a study of blood T cell repertoires in COVID-19. The germline CDR1 and CDR2 sequences are MDHEN and SYDVKM. The CDR3 runs 16 residues. After removal of 6 bases from V and 0 bases from J, the junction contained 9 bases not matched to a gene. Repertoires were generated with immunoSEQ multiplex PCR, while TCRdb's copy carries only in-frame clones and drops some. The table records approximately 150,000 clones, almost 85% of them present only once. This clone was observed a handful of times. The sequencing input was PBMCs or T cells enriched from blood (not recorded which). V is TRBV28 and J is TRBJ2-7, with 9 bases fitting TRBD1. This clonotype was obtained from a woman in her fifties or sixties with acute COVID-19. This CDR3 reads CASSTPGTGSSYEQYF. Here the CDR3 DNA reads TGTGCCAGCAGCACACCCGGGACAGGGTCCTCCTACGAGCAGTACTTC.